One TCR beta chain is described in this entry. The antigen is unknown. The V segment lost 2 bases and the J segment 5 bases; nucleotides outside the gene matches: 3. Germline CDR1 and CDR2: MNHEY and SVGAGI. This CDR3 region has 14 residues. These data originate in a study of cytomegalovirus exposure and HLA in healthy donors. Study results and caveats: A later analysis associated 16,000 or so TCR beta sequences with HLA alleles at a 0.05 false discovery rate. Using the classifier, cytomegalovirus status was reportedly diagnosed with high specificity and sensitivity.

A multiplex PCR was run with 60 Vbeta primers and 13 Jbeta primers. Measured with immunoSEQ multiplex PCR; TCRdb has only the in-frame clones, and not every one. Here the sample spans 95,000 to 100,000 clones, over 65% being singletons. The TCR sequence derives from a man aged 60 to 69 in good health and CMV-seropositive. V usage is TRBV6-5 and J usage is TRBJ1-2; 9 bases match TRBD1. The source material was PBMCs. CDR3 sequence: CASSYPGTGYGYTF. The CDR3 nucleotides read TGTGCCAGCAGTTACCCCGGGACAGGGTATGGCTACACCTTC.